The rows below give T cell receptor beta chains drawn from one sample of a study of T-cell memory formation after mild COVID-19. TCRdb re-derived calls from the 5' RACE reads in MiXCR, one entry per CDR3 protein. The profile shows about 110,000 distinct CDR3 sequences, under 15% of them singletons. Sequencing used PBMCs or a T cell subset sorted from them (not recorded which). These receptors came from an adult woman who had mild COVID-19 (a few samples of this study predate the infection). Cell type and time point are not known. CDR3s include the opening cysteine and the closing phenylalanine or tryptophan. The order of the fields is clone size, J gene, D gene, V gene, CDR3 protein, CDR3 DNA. The D gene is left open where the match is weak. Some rows have no size entry. The others give once, few or many, or a class for an expanded clone.

size: .; J: TRBJ2-2; D: .; V: TRBV29-1; CDR3: CSVVAVLTGELFF; DNA: TGCAGCGTTGTAGCGGTTCTCACCGGGGAGCTGTTTTTT
size: .; J: TRBJ2-7; D: .; V: TRBV15; CDR3: CATSTPETGYEQYF; DNA: TGTGCCACCAGCACCCCTGAGACCGGCTACGAGCAGTACTTC
size: .; J: TRBJ1-1; D: .; V: TRBV12-3/TRBV12-4; CDR3: CASSLNSLNTEAFF; DNA: TGTGCCAGCAGTTTAAACAGCCTGAACACTGAAGCTTTCTTT
size: many; J: TRBJ2-7; D: .; V: TRBV5-1; CDR3: CASTKGGWDEQYF; DNA: TGCGCCAGCACCAAGGGGGGTTGGGACGAGCAGTACTTC
size: few; J: TRBJ2-2; D: TRBD2; V: TRBV5-1; CDR3: CASSLSSGSPGELFF; DNA: TGCGCCAGCAGCTTGAGCAGCGGGAGTCCCGGGGAGCTGTTTTTT
size: few; J: TRBJ1-2; D: TRBD1; V: TRBV27; CDR3: CASSPRGQGHGYTF; DNA: TGTGCCAGCAGTCCCCGGGGACAGGGTCACGGCTACACCTTC
size: few; J: TRBJ2-7; D: .; V: TRBV9; CDR3: CASSAGDRLSYEQYF; DNA: TGTGCCAGCAGCGCCGGGGATCGACTCTCCTACGAGCAGTACTTC
size: few; J: TRBJ1-1; D: .; V: TRBV6-1; CDR3: CASSATGNTEAFF; DNA: TGTGCCAGCAGTGCGACAGGGAACACTGAAGCTTTCTTT
size: few; J: TRBJ1-1; D: .; V: TRBV9; CDR3: CASSPTGNMNTEAFF; DNA: TGTGCCAGCAGCCCGACGGGGAACATGAACACTGAAGCTTTCTTT
size: .; J: TRBJ2-1; D: .; V: TRBV12-3/TRBV12-4; CDR3: CASSSTTLGYNEQFF; DNA: TGTGCCAGCAGTTCCACTACGTTGGGGTACAATGAGCAGTTCTTC
size: .; J: TRBJ2-2; D: .; V: TRBV3-1; CDR3: CASSHYFTGELFF; DNA: TGTGCCAGCAGCCATTATTTCACCGGGGAGCTGTTTTTT
size: .; J: TRBJ2-3; D: TRBD2; V: TRBV10-3; CDR3: CAISGTSSHPGTDTQYF; DNA: TGTGCCATCAGCGGGACTAGCTCCCACCCAGGCACAGATACGCAGTATTTT
size: .; J: TRBJ2-7; D: .; V: TRBV2; CDR3: CASSRWGGSTYEQYF; DNA: TGTGCCAGCAGTCGGTGGGGGGGCTCGACCTACGAGCAGTACTTC
size: few; J: TRBJ2-5; D: .; V: TRBV7-8; CDR3: CASSLGDETQYF; DNA: TGTGCCAGCAGCTTAGGGGATGAGACCCAGTACTTC
size: .; J: TRBJ2-1; D: .; V: TRBV7-9; CDR3: CASSLSERLTGYEQFF; DNA: TGTGCCAGCAGCTTATCGGAAAGATTGACCGGCTATGAGCAGTTCTTC
size: .; J: TRBJ2-3; D: TRBD1; V: TRBV7-3; CDR3: CASSPARDRGPDTQYF; DNA: TGTGCCAGCAGCCCAGCGCGGGACAGGGGGCCAGATACGCAGTATTTT
size: few; J: TRBJ2-1; D: .; V: TRBV4-2; CDR3: CASSLTWDEQFF; DNA: TGTGCCAGCAGTCTTACTTGGGATGAGCAGTTCTTC
size: .; J: TRBJ2-2; D: TRBD2; V: TRBV20-1; CDR3: CSARDGTSDTGELFF; DNA: TGCAGTGCTAGAGATGGGACTAGCGACACCGGGGAGCTGTTTTTT
size: .; J: TRBJ1-1; D: .; V: TRBV7-9; CDR3: CASSLAALSAFF; DNA: TGTGCCAGCAGCTTAGCGGCCCTTTCTGCTTTCTTT
size: few; J: TRBJ1-1; D: .; V: TRBV27; CDR3: CASSLGWGVMNTEAFF; DNA: TGTGCCAGCAGTTTAGGTTGGGGGGTCATGAACACTGAAGCTTTCTTT
size: few; J: TRBJ2-1; D: TRBD1; V: TRBV13; CDR3: CASVGTENEQFF; DNA: TGTGCCAGCGTAGGGACAGAGAATGAGCAGTTCTTC
size: .; J: TRBJ2-1; D: .; V: TRBV6-5; CDR3: CASSSRDFQYNEQFF; DNA: TGTGCCAGCAGTTCCCGGGACTTCCAATACAATGAGCAGTTCTTC
size: .; J: TRBJ2-1; D: TRBD1; V: TRBV7-8; CDR3: CASSPFGTAYNEQFF; DNA: TGTGCCAGCAGCCCCTTTGGGACAGCCTACAATGAGCAGTTCTTC
size: many; J: TRBJ2-7; D: .; V: TRBV19; CDR3: CASSIGQEPPYEQYF; DNA: TGTGCCAGTAGTATAGGACAGGAGCCTCCCTACGAGCAGTACTTC